Listed below are T cell receptor beta chains from one sample, sequenced in a study of cytomegalovirus exposure and HLA in healthy donors. The table came from immunoSEQ multiplex PCR; TCRdb's copy has only in-frame clones and leaves some out. The sample has fewer than 150,000 clones; less than 20% are singletons. Sequenced sample: PBMCs. The origin of the receptors is a woman in her late teens or twenties in good health and CMV-seronegative. The CDR3 runs from the conserved cysteine through the conserved F or W. D genes are given only for firm matches. Rows give clone size only sometimes, using once, few, many, or a class for an expanded clone.

j_call	d_call	clone_size	v_call	cdr3_aa	cdr3_nt
TRBJ2-1	TRBD2	.	TRBV28	CASSLPLHLAGGGNEQFF	TGTGCCAGCAGTTTACCCTTACATCTAGCGGGGGGAGGCAATGAGCAGTTCTTC
TRBJ1-4	TRBD1	few	TRBV7-2	CASSQDRWDEKLFF	TGTGCCAGCAGCCAGGACAGGTGGGATGAAAAACTGTTTTTT
TRBJ1-4	.	few	TRBV11-2	CASSPKATRGKLFF	TGTGCCAGCAGCCCCAAAGCCACACGGGGAAAACTGTTTTTT
TRBJ2-7	TRBD1	.	TRBV6-1	CASIPPRQGPLEQYF	TGTGCCAGCATCCCGCCCAGACAGGGGCCACTCGAGCAGTACTTC
TRBJ2-7	TRBD2	few	TRBV2	CASSPVGGSSYEQYF	TGTGCCAGCAGTCCCGTCGGGGGGAGCTCCTACGAGCAGTACTTC
TRBJ1-2	TRBD1	few	TRBV5-4	CASSSGQGNYGYTF	TGTGCCAGCAGCTCCGGACAGGGGAACTATGGCTACACCTTC
TRBJ2-3	.	.	TRBV9	CASSVGNSGSTDTQYF	TGTGCCAGCAGCGTAGGTAATAGCGGTAGCACAGATACGCAGTATTTT
TRBJ1-5	TRBD1	.	TRBV6-9	CASSYADRGSNQPQHF	TGTGCCAGCAGTTACGCTGACAGGGGTAGCAATCAGCCCCAGCATTTT
TRBJ2-7	TRBD2	.	TRBV28	CASSSHTGLAGGKEQYF	TGTGCCAGCAGTTCACATACGGGATTAGCGGGAGGGAAGGAGCAGTACTTC
TRBJ1-6	TRBD1	.	TRBV5-4	CASSPWTGQDSPLHF	TGTGCCAGCAGCCCGTGGACAGGGCAAGATTCACCCCTCCACTTT
TRBJ1-6	.	.	TRBV27	CASSLLSYRPLHF	TGTGCCAGCAGTTTATTGTCCTACAGGCCCCTCCACTTT
TRBJ2-3	.	.	TRBV28	CASSLSPRDTQYF	TGTGCCAGCAGTTTAAGTCCTAGAGATACGCAGTATTTT
TRBJ2-1	.	few	TRBV7-9	CASSSLSDGLVWDNEQFF	TGTGCCAGCAGCAGCCTTTCCGACGGGTTGGTTTGGGACAATGAGCAGTTCTTC
TRBJ2-2	TRBD1	few	TRBV10-2	CASRRTGGADTGELFF	TGCGCCAGCAGAAGGACAGGGGGCGCGGACACCGGGGAGCTGTTTTTT
TRBJ2-7	TRBD1	.	TRBV27	CASRTPWDRGYEQYF	TGTGCCAGCAGAACCCCGTGGGACAGGGGATACGAGCAGTACTTC
TRBJ2-7	.	few	TRBV29-1	CSAVGQALSYEQYF	TGCAGCGCTGTTGGGCAGGCCCTCTCCTACGAGCAGTACTTC
TRBJ1-1	.	.	TRBV5-1	CASSSGGGGEGAFF	TGCGCCAGCAGCTCCGGTGGGGGGGGCGAAGGAGCTTTCTTT
TRBJ2-6	.	.	TRBV7-9	CASSSPRLGANVLTF	TGTGCCAGCAGCTCCCCGCGGTTGGGGGCCAACGTCCTGACTTTC
TRBJ2-3	TRBD2	.	TRBV5-6	CASSLGAGGRADTQYF	TGTGCCAGCAGCTTGGGGGCGGGGGGGCGTGCAGATACGCAGTATTTT
TRBJ1-4	.	.	TRBV27	CASSFGEKLFF	TGTGCCAGCAGTTTCGGGGAAAAACTGTTTTTT
TRBJ1-1	.	few	TRBV7-9	CASSRQGNTEAFF	TGTGCCAGCAGCCGTCAGGGGAACACTGAAGCTTTCTTT
TRBJ1-5	.	few	TRBV6-5	CASSPTGFSGQPQHF	TGTGCCAGCAGCCCAACAGGGTTTTCGGGTCAGCCCCAGCATTTT
TRBJ2-7	.	.	TRBV5-5	CASSLAGGTGSYEQYF	TGTGCCAGCAGCTTGGCCGGGGGGACAGGTAGCTACGAGCAGTACTTC
TRBJ1-6	TRBD1	.	TRBV6-4	CASSDPGQGPLRSPLHF	TGTGCCAGCAGTGACCCCGGACAGGGCCCTCTCCGGTCACCCCTCCACTTT
TRBJ2-5	.	few	TRBV30	CAWSVVLAETQYF	TGTGCCTGGAGTGTAGTTCTAGCGGAGACCCAGTACTTC
TRBJ2-1	TRBD2	few	TRBV19	CASRPPGLQHNEQFF	TGTGCCAGTAGGCCACCGGGACTACAGCACAATGAGCAGTTCTTC
TRBJ1-6	.	.	TRBV30	CAWHRENNSPLHF	TGTGCCTGGCACAGGGAAAATAATTCACCCCTCCACTTT
TRBJ1-2	.	.	TRBV6-1	CASSDRVPQSGYTF	TGTGCCAGCAGTGACAGGGTTCCTCAGAGTGGCTACACCTTC
TRBJ2-7	.	once	TRBV30	CAWKKLVGGYEQYF	TGTGCCTGGAAAAAGCTTGTCGGAGGGTACGAGCAGTACTTC
TRBJ1-1	TRBD1	few	TRBV28	CASSFLLDRANTEAFF	TGTGCCAGCAGTTTCCTACTTGACAGGGCGAACACTGAAGCTTTCTTT
TRBJ1-3	TRBD1	.	TRBV5-8	CASSTGQVSGNTIYF	TGTGCCAGCAGCACGGGACAGGTCTCTGGAAACACCATATATTTT
TRBJ1-4	.	.	TRBV30	CAWNRGPENEKLFF	TGTGCCTGGAATAGGGGCCCGGAAAATGAAAAACTGTTTTTT
TRBJ1-2	.	once	TRBV7-9	CASSLVLRDGYTF	TGTGCCAGCAGCTTAGTACTCCGGGATGGCTACACCTTC
TRBJ2-7	TRBD1	few	TRBV28	CASSLPQGAPDEQYF	TGTGCCAGCAGTTTGCCTCAGGGGGCGCCAGACGAGCAGTACTTC
TRBJ2-7	TRBD1	few	TRBV25-1	CASSDPWGQGRYEQYF	TGTGCCAGCAGTGACCCCTGGGGACAGGGGAGGTACGAGCAGTACTTC
TRBJ2-7	TRBD2	.	TRBV19	CASSTRAGGPYEQYF	TGTGCCAGTAGTACTCGGGCGGGAGGGCCTTACGAGCAGTACTTC
TRBJ1-4	TRBD1	.	TRBV30	CAWSETQGESPGKLFF	TGTGCCTGGAGTGAGACTCAGGGGGAATCGCCCGGAAAACTGTTTTTT
TRBJ2-5	TRBD1	few	TRBV7-7	CASSLAGGGETQYF	TGTGCCAGCAGCTTAGCAGGGGGCGGGGAGACCCAGTACTTC
TRBJ1-1	.	.	TRBV5-5	CASSLNSQGNTEAFF	TGTGCCAGCAGCTTGAACAGCCAGGGGAACACTGAAGCTTTCTTT
TRBJ1-2	TRBD1	few	TRBV9	CASSFPGQGRNYGYTF	TGTGCCAGCAGCTTTCCGGGACAGGGCCGAAACTATGGCTACACCTTC
TRBJ1-1	TRBD1	.	TRBV2	CASSETGVAGLEAFF	TGTGCCAGCAGTGAGACAGGGGTCGCCGGCCTGGAAGCTTTCTTT
TRBJ1-2	TRBD1	.	TRBV28	CASSPNLTGGSAGYTF	TGTGCCAGCAGCCCAAACCTGACAGGGGGCTCGGCGGGCTACACCTTC
TRBJ2-1	.	few	TRBV6-1	CASSELAEQFF	TGTGCCAGCAGTGAGTTAGCGGAGCAGTTCTTC